This T cell receptor (beta chain) emerged from a study of blood T cells in healthy people across ages. General study findings and limits: Per million T cells, TCR beta diversity dropped roughly linearly as age increased. PBMCs left unsorted prevented a conclusive naive versus antigen-experienced comparison.

The use of a sample-barcoded 5' primer and a J-beta primer mix characterized a second PCR of about 7 to 12 cycles. A template-switch adaptor with 12 random nucleotides tagged each cDNA molecule. TCRdb re-called the 5' RACE reads through MiXCR, storing one row per CDR3 protein. The table lists about 1.8 million distinct CDR3 sequences, around half of them singletons. On this clonotype itself: Its antigen is still unknown.

The donors, all healthy, were Caucasians living in Russia, aged roughly 6 to 100. The sequence was obtained from a woman aged 40 to 55 in good health. Sequenced material: blood.

CDR3 protein: CASSFGTGGFEQYF. The DNA for the CDR3 is TGTGCCAGCAGTTTCGGGACAGGGGGGTTCGAGCAGTACTTC. The rearrangement uses TRBV28 and TRBJ2-4, with 11 bases aligning to TRBD1. Gene TRBJ2-7 matches the end of the DNA better, so the J call may be wrong. The CDR3 length is 14 residues. Germline-derived CDR1 and CDR2 are MDHEN and SYDVKM.